The 29 T cell receptor beta chains in this list originate from one sample, sequenced in a study of T cell repertoires in cytomegalovirus infection. TCRdb itself ran the reads through MiXCR, one entry per CDR3 protein. This table holds 40,000 to 60,000 distinct CDR3 sequences, over 20% found once. For these receptors, no antigen is known. Sequencing was performed on CD8+ T cells from cultured PBMCs, taken from culture after CMV antigen stimulation. The receptors were sampled from a human donor in good health (CMV status not recorded). Some clones in this sample may be carry-over from other donors' samples.

The chain couples TRBV20-1 to TRBJ2-1, with 9 bases matching TRBD1. The CDR3 loop spans 13 amino acids. Trimming took 6 bases from V and 2 from J; bases not matched to a gene: 2. The germline gives CDR1 DFQATT, CDR2 SNEGSKA (reference sequence). CDR3 bases: TGCAGTGCAGGGGACAGGGCCTACAATGAGCAGTTCTTC. This sequence encodes CSAGDRAYNEQFF.

V is TRBV28 and J is TRBJ1-5; 7 nucleotides match TRBD1. In germline, CDR1 is MDHEN, CDR2 SYDVKM. With 7 bases clipped from V and 8 bases from J, the junction kept 8 bases outside the gene matches. This CDR3 is 13 amino acids long. The CDR3 DNA reads TGTGCCAGCAACCGGGACAGTTGGGAGCCCCAGCATTTT. It yields the protein CASNRDSWEPQHF.

This clonotype has just a few counts. The genes are TRBV9 and TRBJ2-3, with D perhaps being TRBD1 or TRBD2 (5 bases each). Per germline, CDR1 SGDLS and CDR2 YYNGEE. The CDR3 loop spans 15 amino acids. Trimming removed 3 bases at V and 3 bases at J, with 14 bases between. The CDR3 loop reads CASSGGGGATDTQYF. In DNA form, the CDR3 reads TGTGCCAGCAGCGGGGGCGGAGGAGCAACAGATACGCAGTATTTT.

V usage is TRBV7-2 and J usage is TRBJ1-6, with D possibly being TRBD1 (5 bases). CDR1 is SGHTA and CDR2 is FQGNSA in the germline V gene. Trimming pared 2 bases from V and 10 bases from J, leaving 15 bases between. The CDR3 has 15 amino acids. Here the CDR3 reads CASSLRFQGESPLHF. The DNA for the CDR3 is TGTGCCAGCAGCTTAAGGTTCCAGGGCGAGTCACCCCTCCACTTT.

This chain links TRBV5-1 with TRBJ1-1; 8 positions agree with TRBD1. The germline V gene has CDR1 SGHRS and CDR2 YFSETQ. V shed 5 bases and J 11 bases; nucleotides not matched to a gene: 8. The CDR3 spans 12 residues. CDR3 in DNA: TGCGCCAGCAGTTCCCGCCGGGACAGGGCTTTCTTT. Its translation: CASSSRRDRAFF.

The chain links TRBV7-8 to TRBJ2-4, with D hard to call. With 1 base removed from V and 0 bases from J, the gap between germline ends came to 7 bases. This CDR3 has 15 residues. The germline gives CDR1 SGHVS, CDR2 FQNEAQ. The CDR3 region has the DNA TGTGCCAGCAGCTTAGAAGGAAAAGCCAAAAACATTCAGTACTTC. It translates to CASSLEGKAKNIQYF.

V and J are TRBV7-9 and TRBJ2-1, with D uncertain. This CDR3 contains 15 residues. The V and J ends lost 8 bases and 0 bases respectively, with 14 bases between them. The V gene's germline CDR1 is SEHNR and CDR2 FQNEAQ (reference sequence). The CDR3 loop is CASLAGRSSYNEQFF. CDR3 nucleotides: TGTGCCAGCCTGGCAGGCCGGAGCTCCTACAATGAGCAGTTCTTC.

This chain uses TRBV7-9 with TRBJ2-1; D unclear. V was pared by 0 bases and J by 7 bases, with 4 bases between. This CDR3 is built from 12 residues. Germline lookup yields CDR1 SEHNR and CDR2 FQNEAQ (reference sequence). The CDR3 is CASSLAQNEQFF. CDR3 bases: TGTGCCAGCAGCTTAGCTCAGAATGAGCAGTTCTTC.

In this sample, this clonotype turned up a few times. V is TRBV7-9 and J is TRBJ2-7, with 11 bases fitting TRBD1. V was pared by 1 base and J by 5 bases, with 4 bases of the junction left unmatched. Germline V CDR1 and CDR2: SEHNR, FQNEAQ (reference sequence). The CDR3 totals 15 residues. The CDR3 DNA reads TGTGCCAGCAGCTTAGGGACAGGGGGCTCTAACGAGCAGTACTTC. Amino acids: CASSLGTGGSNEQYF.

This clonotype turned up a few times. This chain connects TRBV20-1 to TRBJ2-1, with 9 bases that match TRBD2. This CDR3 comprises 15 residues. CDR1 and CDR2 from the germline V gene are DFQATT and SNEGSKA (reference sequence). V dropped 4 bases and J dropped 10; count of bases not matched to a gene: 14. DNA for the CDR3: TGCAGTGCTACTACGGTTAGCGGGAGTTCTTTGGAGCAGTTCTTC. Translating it yields CSATTVSGSSLEQFF.

The gene calls are TRBV7-6 and TRBJ2-3; possibly TRBD2 for D (5 bases). This CDR3 region has 13 residues. Germline V gene lookup returns CDR1 SGHVS and CDR2 FNYEAQ. With 5 bases removed from V and 2 bases from J, the gap between germline ends came to 8 bases. As DNA, the CDR3 is TGTGCCAGCAGCGACTACTCCACAGATACGCAGTATTTT. It specifies CASSDYSTDTQYF.

This clonotype showed up just a few times. The V call is TRBV25-1, the J call TRBJ2-5; no definite D call. Deletions cut 1 base from V and 2 bases from J, with 5 bases between. Germline V gene sequence: CDR1 MGHDK, CDR2 SYGVNS. The CDR3 covers 13 residues. The CDR3 DNA reads as TGTGCCAGCAGTGAATTAGGGCAAGAGACCCAGTACTTC. Its protein is CASSELGQETQYF.

This clonotype turned up a few times. V and J are TRBV7-8 and TRBJ2-1; D ambiguous. Trimming took 2 bases from V and 5 from J, leaving 19 bases between them. Germline assignment: CDR1 SGHVS and CDR2 FQNEAQ. This CDR3 contains 17 residues. The CDR3 sequence is CASSLRNGYPADNEQFF. The CDR3, as DNA: TGTGCCAGCAGCTTACGGAACGGGTATCCCGCTGACAATGAGCAGTTCTTC.

This chain links TRBV27 with TRBJ2-3; 11 positions match TRBD1. Per the germline V gene, CDR1 is MNHEY and CDR2 is SMNVEV (reference sequence). J lost 4 bases, V lost 4 bases, and 13 bases had no gene match. The CDR3 extends over 18 amino acids. CDR3 sequence reads: CASSSLVGQGAPADTQYF. For the CDR3, the DNA is TGTGCCAGCAGTTCCTTAGTCGGACAGGGGGCGCCGGCAGATACGCAGTATTTT.

This CDR3 reads CASSLGDNEQYF. The CDR3 DNA follows: TGTGCCAGCAGTTTGGGGGACAACGAGCAGTACTTC. V is TRBV7-6 and J is TRBJ2-7; D is possibly TRBD1 (6 bases). V lost 6 bases and J lost 5, with 11 bases in between. Germline CDR1 reads SGHVS; CDR2 reads FNYEAQ. The CDR3 runs 12 residues.

The rearrangement uses TRBV7-2 and TRBJ1-1, with TRBD1 identical over 11 bases. The germline CDR1 and CDR2 sequences are SGHTA and FQGNSA. CDR3 length: 19 residues. After removal of 4 bases from V and 4 bases from J, the junction contained 17 bases not matched to a gene. The CDR3 sequence: CASSYPRTGGLFRGTEAFF. Here the CDR3 DNA reads TGTGCCAGCAGCTACCCACGGACAGGGGGCCTTTTTCGGGGCACTGAAGCTTTCTTT.

The rearrangement joins TRBV7-6 to TRBJ1-5; D gene ambiguous. The CDR3 consists of 17 residues. V gave up 2 bases and J gave up 9 bases, with 23 bases separating them. Germline loops: CDR1 SGHVS, CDR2 FNYEAQ. The CDR3 DNA is TGTGCCAGCAGCTTAAATGCGGAACGCAGCCTAAAAGGGCCCCAGCATTTT. Translation gives CASSLNAERSLKGPQHF.

This clonotype has just a few counts. This chain uses TRBV20-1 with TRBJ1-2; D not certain. Trimming removed 7 bases from V and 0 bases from J, with 12 bases in between. This CDR3 has 13 residues. Germline-derived CDR1 and CDR2 are DFQATT and SNEGSKA (reference sequence). The CDR3 DNA follows: TGCAGTGTATACGACCCAGCTAACTATGGCTACACCTTC. This sequence encodes CSVYDPANYGYTF.

There are a few counts of this clonotype. The chain employs TRBV7-8 and TRBJ2-1, with no clear D. The V gene's germline CDR1 is SGHVS and CDR2 FQNEAQ. With 6 bases removed from V and 3 bases from J, the gap between germline ends came to 6 bases. This CDR3 is built from 12 residues. The CDR3 DNA follows: TGTGCCAGCAGTGAGGACTACAATGAGCAGTTCTTC. Translating gives CASSEDYNEQFF.

This chain uses TRBV27 with TRBJ1-5, with 7 bases identical to TRBD1. This CDR3 is 13 amino acids long. Unmatched junction bases numbered 1, after V lost 3 bases and J lost 5 bases. Germline lookup yields CDR1 MNHEY and CDR2 SMNVEV (reference sequence). The CDR3 spells CASSLTGYQPQHF. The CDR3 bases are TGTGCCAGCAGTTTGACAGGGTATCAGCCCCAGCATTTT.

At least ten counts were recorded for this clonotype. The genes are TRBV7-9 and TRBJ2-5; 13 positions match TRBD2. The CDR3 is 16 amino acids. Germline loops: CDR1 SEHNR, CDR2 FQNEAQ (reference sequence). Trimming cost V 5 bases and J 1 base; bases outside gene matches: 4. The CDR3 DNA reads as TGTGCCAGCAGCCTAACTAGCGGGAGGGCCCAAGAGACCCAGTACTTC. Translating it yields CASSLTSGRAQETQYF.

This clonotype was detected a few times. CDR3 nucleotide sequence: TGTGCCAGCAGTTGGGGTTACGAGCAGTACTTC. This encodes CASSWGYEQYF. The V call is TRBV6-2 or TRBV6-3, the J call TRBJ2-7; D unclear. Germline values: CDR1 MNHEY, CDR2 SVGEGT. Trimming cost V 4 bases and J 4 bases, with 5 bases left between them. The CDR3 has 11 amino acids.

The chain links TRBV19 to TRBJ1-6, with no clear D. Germline-derived CDR1 and CDR2 are LNHDA and SQIVND (reference sequence). The CDR3 is 15 residues long. V was clipped by 5 bases and J by 7 bases, with 15 bases between them. Written as DNA, the CDR3 is TGTGCCAGTAGTCCTAGAGCAGACACAAATTCACCCCTCCACTTT. Its protein product is CASSPRADTNSPLHF. Full variable domain (outside the CDR3, taken from reference TRBV19 and TRBJ1-6): DGGITQSPKYLFRKEGQNVTLSCEQNLNHDAMYWYRQDPGQGLRLIYYSQIVNDFQKGDIAEGYSVSREKKESFPLTVTSAQKNPTAFYLCASSPRADTNSPLHFGNGTRLTVT.

This clonotype was observed at least ten times. The chain joins TRBV3-1 to TRBJ2-7, with a tentative D call TRBD1 (5 bases). CDR1 and CDR2 from the germline V gene are LGHDT and YNNKEL (reference sequence). Trimming took 2 bases from V and 6 from J, leaving 5 bases between them. There are 11 residues in the CDR3. CDR3 sequence: CASSQRGEQYF. In DNA, the CDR3 is TGTGCCAGCAGCCAAAGGGGCGAGCAGTACTTC.

This chain connects TRBV20-1 to TRBJ1-2, with D uncertain. Germline-derived CDR1 and CDR2 are DFQATT and SNEGSKA (reference sequence). The V end lost 0 bases, the J end lost 2 bases, and 13 bases lay between the germline ends. This CDR3 is built from 15 residues. The CDR3 loop reads CSARDPRQVNYGYTF. CDR3 sequence (DNA): TGCAGTGCTAGAGATCCCCGACAAGTCAACTATGGCTACACCTTC.

The rearrangement joins TRBV7-6 to TRBJ2-2, with 10 bases lining up with TRBD2. There are 18 residues in the CDR3. The germline V gene encodes CDR1 SGHVS and CDR2 FNYEAQ. V lost 2 bases, J lost 2 bases, and 8 bases stayed unmatched. CDR3 sequence: CASSLRGSSGGNTGELFF. CDR3 bases: TGTGCCAGCAGCTTAAGGGGGTCTAGCGGGGGAAACACCGGGGAGCTGTTTTTT.

V and J are TRBV6-2 or TRBV6-3 and TRBJ2-7; D is possibly TRBD2 (5 bases). The germline V gene has CDR1 MNHEY and CDR2 SVGEGT. The V end was cut by 2 bases, the J end by 2 bases, with 10 bases between. CDR3 length: 14 residues. As DNA, the CDR3 is TGTGCCAGCAGTTACGTGGGGAGCGCCTACGAGCAGTACTTC. The encoded protein is CASSYVGSAYEQYF.

This chain connects TRBV11-2 to TRBJ1-5, with D possibly being TRBD1 (6 bases). The CDR3 extends over 14 amino acids. Germline V gene data show CDR1 as SGHAT and CDR2 as FQNNGV. With 1 base removed from V and 3 bases from J, the gap between germline ends came to 7 bases. CDR3 nucleotide sequence: TGTGCCAGCAGCTTAGCAGGGGCCAATCAGCCCCAGCATTTT. This gives the protein CASSLAGANQPQHF.

This clonotype was picked up a small number of times. The V call is TRBV12-5, the J call TRBJ2-1; 7 bases are shared with TRBD1. V shed 2 bases, J shed 0 bases, and the junction held 10 bases outside the gene matches. This CDR3 has 18 amino acids. Germline values: CDR1 LGHNT, CDR2 FRNRAP. The CDR3 sequence: CASGLHPTGASSYNEQFF. The CDR3 DNA sequence: TGTGCTAGTGGTTTGCACCCCACAGGGGCAAGCTCCTACAATGAGCAGTTCTTC.